Following are 26 T cell receptor beta chains from one sample sequenced in a study of T cell repertoires in cytomegalovirus infection. TCRdb passed the reads through MiXCR, listing each CDR3 protein once. The repertoire holds 750,000 to 950,000 distinct CDR3 sequences, with 25% to 35% as singletons. Their target antigens are unknown. Sequenced here: cultured CD8+ T cells from PBMCs, sampled from culture after CMV antigen stimulation. These receptors all stem from a human donor in good health (CMV status not recorded). Some clones in this sample may be carry-over from other donors' samples.

V gene TRBV7-9 combines with J gene TRBJ2-1, with a possible D match to TRBD2 (6 bases). V was shortened by 5 bases and J by 0 bases, with 14 bases between the two germline ends. Per germline, CDR1 SEHNR and CDR2 FQNEAQ (reference sequence). The CDR3 covers 16 residues. The chain's CDR3 is CASSPAVGGSYNEQFF. The CDR3 bases are TGTGCCAGCAGCCCTGCAGTGGGGGGCTCCTACAATGAGCAGTTCTTC.

This clonotype was found many times. The rearrangement uses TRBV19 and TRBJ2-4; 9 positions agree with TRBD1. Germline V gene data show CDR1 as LNHDA and CDR2 as SQIVND (reference sequence). The CDR3 extends over 16 amino acids. The trim removed 3 bases at V and 0 bases at J, leaving 3 bases unmatched. The CDR3 sequence: CASSIGTGLAKNIQYF. The CDR3 nucleotides read TGTGCCAGTAGTATTGGGACAGGGCTAGCCAAAAACATTCAGTACTTC. The variable domain in full, completed from reference TRBV19 and TRBJ2-4, reads DGGITQSPKYLFRKEGQNVTLSCEQNLNHDAMYWYRQDPGQGLRLIYYSQIVNDFQKGDIAEGYSVSREKKESFPLTVTSAQKNPTAFYLCASSIGTGLAKNIQYFGAGTRLSVL.

The rearrangement uses TRBV3-1 and TRBJ2-3; D may match TRBD1 or TRBD2 (5 bases each). The V gene's germline CDR1 is LGHDT and CDR2 YNNKEL (reference sequence). Between the trimmed V and J ends, which lost 0 bases and 6 bases, there was a span of 16 bases. This CDR3 comprises 16 residues. Here the CDR3 reads CASSQEMGRGVDTQYF. The CDR3 region has the DNA TGTGCCAGCAGCCAAGAGATGGGTAGAGGGGTGGATACGCAGTATTTT.

The rearrangement joins TRBV7-6 to TRBJ1-5; no firm D call. The CDR3 consists of 14 residues. Looked up from germline, CDR1 is SGHVS and CDR2 is FNYEAQ. The V end lost 2 bases, the J end lost 6 bases, and 11 bases lay between the germline ends. The CDR3: CASSLTQDRQPQHF. The CDR3 bases are TGTGCCAGCAGCTTAACGCAGGACCGTCAGCCCCAGCATTTT.

About this clonotype itself: The junction departs from the called germline gene at one end, perhaps through a read error. The chain recombines TRBV12-3 or TRBV12-4 with TRBJ1-5, with 8 bases matching TRBD1. The CDR3 extends over 16 amino acids. The CDR3 DNA is TGTACCAGCAGTCCCCCGGCAGGGGGCGCCAGGCAGCCCCAGCATTTT. It yields the protein CTSSPPAGGARQPQHF.

The V call is TRBV15, the J call TRBJ1-2; 8 bases align to TRBD1. The CDR3 covers 15 residues. The germline V gene encodes CDR1 LNHNV and CDR2 YYDKDF (reference sequence). The V and J ends lost 5 bases and 5 bases, in that order; junction bases with no gene match: 10. CDR3 nucleotide sequence: TGTGCCACCAGCTCGGACAGGGAGTTGAAGTATGGCTACACCTTC. Translating gives CATSSDRELKYGYTF. The variable domain in full, completed from reference TRBV15 and TRBJ1-2, reads DAMVIQNPRYQVTQFGKPVTLSCSQTLNHNVMYWYQQKSSQAPKLLFHYYDKDFNNEADTPDNFQSRRPNTSFCFLDIRSPGLGDTAMYLCATSSDRELKYGYTFGSGTRLTVV.

Turning to this clonotype: Given a much more abundant clone one base away, this may be a read error. The rearrangement links TRBV7-9 to TRBJ2-7; TRBD1 matches 11 bases. The V gene's germline CDR1 is SEHNR and CDR2 FQNEAQ (reference sequence). With 4 bases clipped from V and 5 bases from J, the junction kept 13 bases outside the gene matches. The length of the CDR3 is 17 residues. This CDR3 reads CASSSGPGQGANHEQYV. CDR3 coding DNA: TGTGCCAGCAGCTCTGGTCCTGGACAGGGGGCGAACCACGAGCAGTACGTC.

Of note for this clonotype: With a much larger clone just one base away, this may be a read error. The chain joins TRBV7-8 to TRBJ2-7, with 9 nucleotides matching TRBD2. Germline-derived CDR1 and CDR2 are SGHVS and FQNEAQ. The V segment lost 4 bases and the J segment 1 base; nucleotides outside the gene matches: 11. The CDR3 spans 17 residues. CDR3 nucleotides: TGTGCCAGCAGCTCCCCAAGGCTAGCGGGGTTTTCCTACGAGCAGTACTTC. Amino acids: CASSSPRLAGFSYEQYF.

The genes are TRBV12-5 and TRBJ1-2, with 7 bases matching TRBD1. CDR3 length equals 15 residues. Trimming took 0 bases from V and 0 from J; bases not matched to a gene: 1. Germline CDR1 reads LGHNT; CDR2 reads FRNRAP. CDR3 residues: CASGLVRGPNYGYTF. DNA of the CDR3: TGTGCTAGTGGTTTGGTAAGGGGGCCTAACTATGGCTACACCTTC.

This clonotype was recorded a few times. This CDR3 is CASSDGGGNQPQHF. The CDR3 bases are TGTGCCAGCAGCGATGGAGGGGGCAATCAGCCCCAGCATTTT. The gene calls are TRBV9 and TRBJ1-5; tentatively, D is TRBD1 (5 bases). The CDR3 runs to 14 residues. Deletions cut 3 bases from V and 2 bases from J, with 9 bases between. Germline CDR1 SGDLS, CDR2 YYNGEE.

The chain carries TRBV7-3 and TRBJ1-5; TRBD1 might be the D (6 bases). The ends were cut back, 7 bases at V and 9 bases at J, with 25 bases in the middle. Per the germline V gene, CDR1 is SGHTA and CDR2 is FQGTGA. This CDR3 has 16 residues. CDR3 nucleotide sequence: TGTGCCAGCACCGATGACAGGACCCATGTTATTTGGCCCCAGCATTTT. This encodes CASTDDRTHVIWPQHF.

This clonotype came up a few times. The V call is TRBV27, the J call TRBJ2-2, with D possibly matching TRBD1 (6 bases). Trimming removed 2 bases at V and 5 bases at J, with 12 bases between. Germline-derived CDR1 and CDR2 are MNHEY and SMNVEV (reference sequence). The CDR3 consists of 15 residues. The CDR3 coding sequence is TGTGCCAGCAGTTTAGGACAGCCTGATACCGGGGAGCTGTTTTTT. It yields the protein CASSLGQPDTGELFF.

The chain uses TRBV29-1 and TRBJ1-1, with D tentatively TRBD1 (6 bases). Germline V gene sequence: CDR1 SQVTM, CDR2 ANQGSEA. The CDR3 has 12 residues. The V end was cut by 6 bases, the J end by 5 bases, with 13 bases between. The chain's CDR3 is CSVTGSVTEAFF. CDR3 nucleotides: TGCAGCGTAACAGGGAGTGTGACTGAAGCTTTCTTT.

The V gene is TRBV27, the J gene TRBJ2-5; 10 nucleotides agree with TRBD1. This CDR3 is built from 15 residues. With V trimmed by 0 bases and J by 7 bases, 5 bases remained unmatched. CDR1 is MNHEY, CDR2 SMNVEV, per germline (reference sequence). The CDR3 is CASSLSGQGGATQYF. For the CDR3, the DNA is TGTGCCAGCAGTTTATCCGGACAGGGGGGAGCGACCCAGTACTTC.

Comment on this clonotype: Sequence at one end of the junction differs from germline and may be a read error. The CDR3 DNA follows: TGTGCCAGCAGCTCCCAGCGGGGCCAGCGCACAGATACGCGGTATTTT. This gives the protein CASSSQRGQRTDTRYF. The J gene is TRBJ2-3, the V gene TRBV7-1; 7 bases match TRBD2. TRBV7-1 is flagged as an ORF with uncertain function. The CDR3 sequence is 16 residues long.

This rearrangement joins TRBV9 to TRBJ2-3; D may be TRBD2 (6 bases). The germline V gene encodes CDR1 SGDLS and CDR2 YYNGEE. This CDR3 contains 14 residues. Trimming removed 5 bases at V and 1 base at J, with 11 bases between. The CDR3 region has the DNA TGTGCCAGCAGTGTTAGCGGAGGCACAGATACGCAGTATTTT. Translated, it gives CASSVSGGTDTQYF.

This clonotype was seen more than once but under ten times. The chain carries TRBV19 and TRBJ2-1; 12 bases align to TRBD2. This CDR3 has 14 amino acids. V was pared by 6 bases and J by 9 bases, with 6 bases of the junction left unmatched. Germline CDR1 is LNHDA and CDR2 is SQIVND (reference sequence). The CDR3 nucleotides are TGTGCCAGTAGGGCTAGCGGGGGGGCGCTTGAGCAGTTCTTC. As protein: CASRASGGALEQFF.

The V call is TRBV19, the J call TRBJ2-2; 7 bases align to TRBD2. Germline CDR1 reads LNHDA; CDR2 reads SQIVND (reference sequence). V was pared by 0 bases and J by 1 base, with 14 bases of the junction left unmatched. This CDR3 has 20 amino acids. CDR3 sequence: CASSIDELGGHVMNTGELFF. The CDR3 nucleotides read TGTGCCAGTAGTATAGATGAGTTGGGAGGGCACGTGATGAACACCGGGGAGCTGTTTTTT.

This clonotype was detected a few times. V usage is TRBV6-5 and J usage is TRBJ2-2, with no clear D. V lost 0 bases and J 8 bases, leaving 13 bases between the germline ends. This CDR3 contains 15 residues. Germline V CDR1 and CDR2: MNHEY, SVGAGI. The CDR3 region is CASSYSNSPAGELFF. CDR3 bases: TGTGCCAGCAGTTACTCGAATAGTCCGGCAGGGGAGCTGTTTTTT.

This clonotype has only a few counts. The chain has TRBV7-2 and TRBJ2-1; D unclear. Trimming left V 2 bases short and J 4 bases short, with 12 bases between. CDR1 and CDR2 (germline): SGHTA, FQGNSA. This CDR3 spans 15 amino acids. CDR3 bases: TGTGCCAGCAGCTTATATGAGGAACATTACAATGAGCAGTTCTTC. Its protein product is CASSLYEEHYNEQFF. The entire variable domain, with the rest obtained from reference TRBV7-2 and TRBJ2-1, is as follows: GAGVSQSPSNKVTEKGKDVELRCDPISGHTALYWYRQSLGQGLEFLIYFQGNSAPDKSGLPSDRFSAERTGGSVSTLTIQRTQQEDSAVYLCASSLYEEHYNEQFFGPGTRLTVL.

The gene calls are TRBV10-3 and TRBJ2-2; D not certain. The germline V gene has CDR1 ENHRY and CDR2 SYGVKD. This CDR3 is 14 amino acids long. V lost 5 bases and J 0 bases, leaving 7 bases between the germline ends. The CDR3 coding sequence is TGTGCCATCAGTTCTACAGCGAACACCGGGGAGCTGTTTTTT. Translating it yields CAISSTANTGELFF.

This clonotype was observed at least ten times. V usage is TRBV4-1 and J usage is TRBJ2-5, with a weak D call TRBD1 (5 bases). Trimming removed 0 bases at V and 4 bases at J, with 12 bases between. The CDR3 consists of 15 residues. The V gene's germline CDR1 is MGHRA and CDR2 YSYEKL. CDR3 nucleotide sequence: TGCGCCAGCAGCCAAGAGTATAAGGGGCGAGAGACCCAGTACTTC. Translation: CASSQEYKGRETQYF.

This chain uses TRBV12-3 or TRBV12-4 with TRBJ2-7; 8 positions agree with TRBD1. There are 15 residues in the CDR3. With V trimmed by 1 base and J by 7 bases, 9 bases remained unmatched. For the CDR3, the DNA is TGTGCCAGCAGTTTAGGTGACAGGGGAAGTGAGGAGCAGTACTTC. Protein product: CASSLGDRGSEEQYF.

The chain has TRBV6-1 and TRBJ1-2; 8 nucleotides line up with TRBD1. The CDR3 runs 18 residues. Looked up from germline, CDR1 is MNHNS and CDR2 is SASEGT. V was pared by 6 bases and J by 6 bases, with 21 bases of the junction left unmatched. The chain's CDR3 is CASSLFPGTGNQGDGYTF. The CDR3 DNA follows: TGTGCCAGCAGCCTATTTCCCGGGACAGGTAACCAGGGAGATGGCTACACCTTC.

The V and J genes are TRBV7-9 and TRBJ1-1; no clear D gene. V shed 5 bases and J shed 7 bases, with 17 bases lying between them. The germline V gene has CDR1 SEHNR and CDR2 FQNEAQ (reference sequence). CDR3 length: 14 amino acids. The CDR3 protein is CASSPVDGLNEAFF. In DNA, the CDR3 is TGTGCCAGCAGCCCGGTCGACGGGCTTAATGAAGCTTTCTTT.

The chain couples TRBV6-5 to TRBJ2-4; D not certain. The ends were cut back, 4 bases at V and 4 bases at J, with 8 bases in the middle. The CDR3 covers 13 residues. Germline CDR1 reads MNHEY; CDR2 reads SVGAGI. This chain's CDR3 is CASSSDPKNIQYF. The CDR3 DNA reads as TGTGCCAGCAGTTCGGACCCAAAAAACATTCAGTACTTC.